Detailed here is one T cell receptor (beta chain). This specimen belongs to a study of blood T cell repertoires in COVID-19. Sequenced by immunoSEQ multiplex PCR; TCRdb stores in-frame clones only, minus some. The table includes tens of thousands of clones, just under 90% detected once. This clonotype originated in an older man with active or convalescent COVID-19. Sequenced: peripheral blood.

The CDR3 region is CASSLSSPNTGELFF. DNA of the CDR3: TGTGCCAGCAGTTTATCGTCCCCGAACACCGGGGAGCTGTTTTTT. The chain couples TRBV28 to TRBJ2-2; D uncertain. The CDR3 totals 15 residues. CDR1 and CDR2 from the germline V gene are MDHEN and SYDVKM. Trimming pared 1 base from V and 0 bases from J, leaving 6 bases between.